These 30 T cell receptor beta chains came from one sample sequenced in a study of tumor-infiltrating lymphocytes in primary liver carcinoma. The researchers produced TCR beta cDNA from 500 to 550 ng total RNA with a constant-region primer. Three nested multiplex PCR rounds, a slightly modified ARM-PCR method, built the TCR beta libraries. The two initial PCR rounds, around 11 cycles each, used TRBV1-TRBV30 forward and C-beta reverse primers. TCRdb used MiXCR to reprocess the multiplex PCR reads, holding one entry per CDR3 protein. The sample records roughly 180,000 distinct CDR3 sequences, 60% being singletons. Both blood RNA, taken from unsorted whole blood, and germline DNA were extracted. Sample: peripheral blood. These receptors originate from a man in his forties or fifties with primary liver carcinoma and hepatitis B virus infection.

There are a few counts of this clonotype. This chain joins TRBV12-3 or TRBV12-4 and TRBJ1-4; tentatively, D is TRBD1 (5 bases). V lost 5 bases to trimming and J lost 1 base, with 14 bases between them. The length of the CDR3 is 16 residues. Written as DNA, the CDR3 is TGTGCCAGCAGTGTGGGGACCCCTCTAACTAATGAAAAACTGTTTTTT. Its protein is CASSVGTPLTNEKLFF.

About this clonotype: This is likely a read error, given that the CDR3 carries no conserved phenylalanine or tryptophan at its end. The DNA is left out, because the CDR3 cannot be placed on it with certainty; the CDR3 is given as TCRdb lists it. The genes are TRBV11-2 and TRBJ2-7; the table's D call of TRBD1 was not tested on the DNA. CDR1 and CDR2 from the germline V gene are SGHAT and FQNNGV. Termini included, the CDR3 measures 12 amino acids. The CDR3 spells CARSLGGTEEYL.

This clonotype has a count of ten or more. The J gene is TRBJ2-3, the V gene TRBV11-2; TRBD2 agrees at 13 bases. The CDR3 consists of 18 residues. V was pared by 2 bases and J by 5 bases, with 10 bases of the junction left unmatched. The germline V gene has CDR1 SGHAT and CDR2 FQNNGV. The CDR3 protein is CASSLTTSGRAGRDTQYF. In DNA form, the CDR3 reads TGTGCCAGCAGCTTAACTACTAGCGGGAGGGCGGGGCGAGATACGCAGTATTTT.

Of note for this clonotype: The conserved phenylalanine or tryptophan normally closing the CDR3 is absent here, so this likely arose from a read error. The chain combines TRBV11-2 with TRBJ2-7; D is uncertain. The J call is in doubt because the DNA end fits TRBJ2-5 better. The CDR3 contains 13 residues. CDR1 and CDR2 from the germline V gene are SGHAT and FQNNGV. In DNA form, the CDR3 reads TGTGCCAGCAGCTTAAACTCTCAAGAGACCCAGTACCTC. Translated: CASSLNSQETQYL.

The rearrangement joins TRBV29-1 to TRBJ2-7, with D hard to call. CDR1 is SQVTM and CDR2 is ANQGSEA in the germline V gene. The CDR3 covers 11 residues. The V gene lost 7 bases and the J gene lost 3 bases, with 10 bases spanning the gap. For the CDR3, the DNA is TGCAGCGGACTCGATAACTACGAGCAGTACTTC. Encoded protein: CSGLDNYEQYF.

To note about this clonotype: No conserved phenylalanine or tryptophan is present at the end of the CDR3, so a read error is the likely explanation. This chain connects TRBV5-6 to TRBJ2-3; D is uncertain. This CDR3 is built from 14 residues. Trimming removed 4 bases from V and 2 bases from J, with 11 bases in between. Germline V CDR1 and CDR2: SGHDT, YYEEEE. The DNA for the CDR3 is TGTGCCAGCAGCCCCTTTGAAGACACAGATACGCAGTATCTT. This encodes CASSPFEDTDTQYL.

A word on this clonotype: A read error may explain this, as a much larger clone is one base away. The chain carries TRBV12-3 or TRBV12-4 and TRBJ1-2; perhaps TRBD1 as D (6 bases). The germline V and J ends were trimmed by 10 bases and 0 bases, with 15 bases remaining between them. There are 14 residues in the CDR3. The CDR3: CANSLQGANYGYTF. The CDR3 region has the DNA TGTGCCAACAGCCTACAGGGAGCTAACTATGGCTACACCTTC.

Remarks on this clonotype: The junction and the germline gene differ at one end; a read error may be behind it. In DNA form, the CDR3 reads TGTGCCAACAGCCTTCAGGGGTTCTACGAGCAGTACTTC. Its translation: CANSLQGFYEQYF. This rearrangement joins TRBV14 to TRBJ2-7; weak D call: TRBD1 (6 bases). The CDR3 has 13 residues. The germline V gene has CDR1 SGHDN and CDR2 FVKESK.

The rearrangement uses TRBV30 and TRBJ1-5; a weak D match, TRBD1 (6 bases). V was clipped by 7 bases and J by 4 bases, with 8 bases between them. The V gene's germline CDR1 is GTSNPN and CDR2 SVGIG (reference sequence). This CDR3 has 11 amino acids. CDR3 residues: CAFGQNQPQHF. The CDR3 region has the DNA TGTGCCTTCGGACAGAATCAGCCCCAGCATTTT.

On this clonotype: Germline is not matched at one junction end, which may reflect a read error. V is TRBV11-2 and J is TRBJ2-2; 7 bases fit TRBD2. Per germline, CDR1 SGHAT and CDR2 FQNNGV. The CDR3 has 18 amino acids. The chain's CDR3 is CASRKKRAGAPNTGELFF. In DNA form, the CDR3 reads TGTGCCAGCAGAAAAAAGAGGGCGGGAGCCCCGAACACCGGGGAACTGTTTTTT.

This chain joins TRBV29-1 and TRBJ2-1, with D possibly TRBD2 on 5 matching bases. The length of the CDR3 is 14 residues. CDR1 and CDR2 (germline): SQVTM, ANQGSEA. Between the trimmed V and J ends, which lost 6 bases and 6 bases, there was a span of 18 bases. For the CDR3, the DNA is TGCAGCGTATCAGAGGGCTATATTGGCAATGAGCAGTTCTTC. Its translation is CSVSEGYIGNEQFF.

As concerns this clonotype: Relative to the germline gene, one junction end is altered; a read error may explain this. Here the CDR3 DNA reads TGTGCCAGCAGCTTAGAGGGGACGGTCGCAGGCAATGAACAGTTCTTC. It codes for CASSLEGTVAGNEQFF. The chain joins TRBV11-2 to TRBJ2-1; D is perhaps TRBD1 or TRBD2 (5 bases each). Germline V gene lookup returns CDR1 SGHAT and CDR2 FQNNGV. This CDR3 has 16 amino acids.

The DNA for the CDR3 is TGTGCCAGCAGTTTAAAATTAGGGTCTAAAGAGACCCAGTACTTC. Protein sequence: CASSLKLGSKETQYF. This chain joins TRBV28 and TRBJ2-5; D not resolved. Between the trimmed V and J ends, which lost 2 bases and 3 bases, there was a span of 13 bases. CDR3 length: 15 amino acids. The germline V gene encodes CDR1 MDHEN and CDR2 SYDVKM.

The sample holds many counts of this clonotype. This chain links TRBV11-2 with TRBJ2-1; perhaps TRBD2 as D (5 bases). Germline V gives CDR1 SGHAT, CDR2 FQNNGV. V gave up 6 bases and J gave up 3 bases, with 15 bases separating them. This CDR3 region has 15 residues. DNA of the CDR3: TGTGCCAGCAGGCCCGCCCTGGACTTCTACAATGAGCAGTTCTTC. Translation: CASRPALDFYNEQFF.

V and J are TRBV30 and TRBJ1-2; D is ambiguous. There are 11 residues in the CDR3. Germline V gene data show CDR1 as GTSNPN and CDR2 as SVGIG (reference sequence). Here the CDR3 DNA reads TGTGCTTGGTCGGCCAGGAGGATCTACACCTTC. It is translated as CAWSARRIYTF.

This clonotype was recorded at least ten times. The V gene is TRBV11-2, the J gene TRBJ2-5; tentatively, D is TRBD1 (6 bases). The CDR3 is 15 amino acids. V gave up 4 bases and J gave up 4 bases, with 16 bases separating them. Germline loops: CDR1 SGHAT, CDR2 FQNNGV. The CDR3 DNA is TGTGCCAGCAGCTATACTCCTTTGGGGGCAGAGACCCAGTACTTC. Its protein product is CASSYTPLGAETQYF.

Notes on this clonotype: Here the CDR3 omits its conserved ending phenylalanine or tryptophan, so a read error is the likely source. This chain uses TRBV4-1 with TRBJ2-2, with D possibly being TRBD1 or TRBD2 (5 bases each). Germline lookup yields CDR1 MGHRA and CDR2 YSYEKL. V dropped 0 bases and J dropped 4 bases, with 12 bases sitting between them. The length of the CDR3 is 16 residues. The CDR3 sequence is CASSQEAARVTGELFL. The CDR3 DNA is TGCGCCAGCAGCCAAGAAGCGGCCAGGGTCACCGGGGAGCTGTTTCTT.

The count of this clonotype is one. This chain uses TRBV12-3 or TRBV12-4 with TRBJ2-5; D remains unclear. The ends were cut back, 4 bases at V and 4 bases at J, with 22 bases in the middle. This CDR3 has 17 amino acids. This CDR3 reads CASSSSSENQTGETQYF. The CDR3 nucleotides read TGTGCCAGCAGTTCCTCTTCGGAGAACCAAACCGGAGAGACCCAGTACTTC.

A note on this clonotype: This may stem from a read error, because a much larger clone lies one nucleotide away. This sequence joins TRBV6-6 and TRBJ1-2; D might be TRBD1 (6 bases). This CDR3 has 13 residues. The V gene's germline CDR1 is MNHNY and CDR2 SVGAGI (reference sequence). The V end lost 10 bases, the J end lost 2 bases, and 14 bases lay between the germline ends. This CDR3 is CANTPDRNYGYTF. DNA of the CDR3: TGTGCCAACACTCCCGACAGGAACTATGGCTACACCTTC.

This clonotype was detected a few times. The rearrangement uses TRBV6-5 and TRBJ2-7, with D perhaps TRBD1 (5 bases). This CDR3 spans 14 amino acids. Trimming pared 0 bases from V and 0 bases from J, leaving 6 bases between. Per germline, CDR1 MNHEY and CDR2 SVGAGI. CDR3 sequence: CASSYSDISYEQYF. CDR3 bases: TGTGCCAGCAGTTACTCGGACATCTCCTACGAGCAGTACTTC.

Comments on this clonotype: A read error may be the cause here, since a much bigger clone is one base away. The chain employs TRBV29-1 and TRBJ2-3, with 12 nucleotides matching TRBD2. Germline CDR1 is SQVTM and CDR2 is ANQGSEA. The CDR3 sequence is 16 residues long. After removal of 4 bases from V and 6 bases from J, the junction contained 11 bases not matched to a gene. The CDR3 DNA follows: TGCAGCGTTGTACTAGCGGGAGGTACCACAGGGGATACGCAGTATTTT. As protein: CSVVLAGGTTGDTQYF.

V usage is TRBV6-5 and J usage is TRBJ2-7; 12 nucleotides align to TRBD1. CDR3 length: 15 residues. V lost 2 bases, J lost 5 bases, and 4 bases stayed unmatched. Germline-derived CDR1 and CDR2 are MNHEY and SVGAGI. The CDR3 spells CASSYRGTGGDEQYF. CDR3 sequence (DNA): TGTGCCAGCAGTTACAGGGGGACAGGGGGCGACGAGCAGTACTTC.

For this clonotype: Given the absence of the conserved phenylalanine or tryptophan at the CDR3 end, a read error is likely. CDR3 bases: TGTGCCAGCAGTTTAGGGCGGGGAGGTCGCACTGAAGCTTTCTTA. Amino acid sequence: CASSLGRGGRTEAFL. The chain employs TRBV12-3 or TRBV12-4 and TRBJ1-1, with D unclear. This CDR3 is 15 amino acids long. Trimming pared 1 base from V and 4 bases from J, leaving 13 bases between.

The V and J genes are TRBV6-5 and TRBJ1-4; 9 bases line up with TRBD1. V lost 6 bases and J lost 8; bases outside the gene matches: 7. The CDR3 sequence is 14 residues long. In germline, CDR1 is MNHEY, CDR2 SVGAGI. CDR3 coding DNA: TGTGCCAGCAGGCCAACAGGGGGCATGGAAAAACTGTTTTTT. The encoded protein is CASRPTGGMEKLFF.

Note on this clonotype: This sequence may be a read error, since a much larger clone differs from it by one base. In DNA form, the CDR3 reads TGTGCCATCAGCCAAGAATCGACCCTAGCGGGAGGGGAAAACATTCAGTACTTC. It codes for CAISQESTLAGGENIQYF. This chain joins TRBV4-2 and TRBJ2-4; TRBD2 matches at 12 bases. The CDR3 contains 18 residues. The germline gives CDR1 LGHNA, CDR2 YNFKEQ.

This clonotype was seen just once. One end of the junction does not line up with germline, which may come from a read error. CDR3 coding DNA: TGTGCCAGCAGTGCTCGCCCGGACAGGGAGGGGGGCGAGCGGTATTTC. Translating it yields CASSARPDREGGERYF. The chain is built from TRBV6-4 and TRBJ2-7; the D gene is possibly TRBD1 (8 bases). This CDR3 contains 16 residues. CDR1 is MRHNA, CDR2 SNTAGT, per germline.

The V call is TRBV12-3 or TRBV12-4, the J call TRBJ2-7, with no clear D. Trimming shortened V by 3 bases and J by 5 bases, and 14 bases separated the two germline ends. The length of the CDR3 is 14 residues. The CDR3 sequence is CASSLSPQMDEQYF. DNA for the CDR3: TGTGCCAGCAGTTTGTCCCCTCAGATGGACGAGCAGTACTTC.

Details on this clonotype: This clone may be a read error of a much larger clone one base away. The chain carries TRBV10-2 and TRBJ1-5, with a possible D match to TRBD1 (5 bases). The V gene's germline CDR1 is WSHSY and CDR2 SAAADI. There are 14 residues in the CDR3. V lost 11 bases and J lost 0, with 14 bases in between. For the CDR3, the DNA is TGCGCCGGCCTGGACATATATAGCAATCAGCCCCAGCATTTT. Its translation is CAGLDIYSNQPQHF.

The chain links TRBV7-9 to TRBJ2-1; 11 bases align to TRBD2. Germline trimming cut 4 bases from V and 10 bases from J; bases unmatched to any gene: 6. The CDR3 is made up of 14 amino acids. The germline V gene encodes CDR1 SEHNR and CDR2 FQNEAQ (reference sequence). CDR3 DNA: TGTGCCAGCAGCTCCATAGCGGGAGGGGCGGAGCAGTTCTTC. Translation: CASSSIAGGAEQFF. Combining the CDR3 with reference TRBV7-9 and TRBJ2-1 gives the whole variable domain DTGVSQNPRHKITKRGQNVTFRCDPISEHNRLYWYRQTLGQGPEFLTYFQNEAQLEKSRLLSDRFSAERPKGSFSTLEIQRTEQGDSAMYLCASSSIAGGAEQFFGPGTRLTVL.

The V gene is TRBV4-1, the J gene TRBJ2-7; either TRBD1 or TRBD2 may fit D (5 bases each). Trimming removed 4 bases from V and 3 bases from J, with 16 bases in between. The CDR3 runs 15 residues. Germline CDR1 and CDR2: MGHRA and YSYEKL. CDR3 loop: CASSLNRDAGYEQYF. The CDR3 nucleotides are TGCGCCAGCAGCCTTAACCGGGACGCCGGCTACGAGCAGTACTTC.